These 9 T cell receptor beta chains originate from one sample sequenced in a study of glioma-infiltrating T cells after dendritic cell vaccination. This table comes from immunoSEQ multiplex PCR, and its TCRdb copy is limited to in-frame clones, with some not included. The table has under 100,000 clones, 85% to 90% seen once. The input for sequencing was blood, taken before dendritic cell vaccination. These TCRs come from a human donor with glioblastoma.

The chain links TRBV7-9 to TRBJ2-7, with TRBD1 identical over 8 bases. The V gene end was trimmed by 5 bases and the J gene end by 2 bases; junction bases not matched to a gene: 11. The germline CDR1 and CDR2 sequences are SEHNR and FQNEAQ (reference sequence). The CDR3 covers 16 residues. The DNA of the CDR3 is TGTGCCAGCAGCGCCGGCCCGGACAGGGCACCCTACGAGCAGTACTTC. It specifies CASSAGPDRAPYEQYF.

J is TRBJ2-6 and V is TRBV6-4, with TRBD2 matching over 7 bases. Unmatched junction bases numbered 8, after V lost 9 bases and J lost 0 bases. The CDR3 length is 16 residues. Germline lookup yields CDR1 MRHNA and CDR2 SNTAGT. The CDR3 is CASSPGGTSGANVLTF. The CDR3 DNA reads TGTGCCAGTTCCCCCGGGGGGACCTCTGGGGCCAACGTCCTGACTTTC.

This clone was recorded a few times. V usage is TRBV6-1 and J usage is TRBJ2-7; 12 bases fit TRBD1. This CDR3 comprises 15 residues. Trimming removed 5 bases from V and 7 bases from J; junction bases left unmatched: 9. The germline V gene encodes CDR1 MNHNS and CDR2 SASEGT. CDR3 protein: CASSKSGTGGREQYF. The CDR3 DNA reads as TGTGCCAGCAGTAAATCCGGGACAGGGGGCCGGGAGCAGTACTTC.

The V and J genes are TRBV4-1 and TRBJ2-7; 7 bases match TRBD1. The CDR3 is made up of 15 amino acids. V dropped 4 bases and J dropped 0; count of bases not matched to a gene: 6. Germline V lookup: CDR1 MGHRA, CDR2 YSYEKL. The CDR3 DNA reads as TGCGCCAGCAGCCGGACCGGGACAGTCTCCTACGAGCAGTACTTC. Protein product: CASSRTGTVSYEQYF.

The chain is built from TRBV19 and TRBJ1-5, with D tentatively TRBD1 (5 bases). The CDR3 extends over 14 amino acids. V was trimmed by 10 bases and J by 2 bases, leaving 15 bases between them. Germline assignment: CDR1 LNHDA and CDR2 SQIVND (reference sequence). CDR3 protein: CATTLTGGNQPQHF. The CDR3 nucleotides read TGTGCCACCACCCTAACGGGGGGCAATCAGCCCCAGCATTTT.

To note about this clone: Other DNA sequences from this sample encode an identical CDR3 as well. This chain joins TRBV30 and TRBJ2-7, with 13 bases matching TRBD2. The ends lost 5 bases at V and 3 bases at J; junction bases unmatched: 1. The CDR3 contains 13 residues. The germline V gene encodes CDR1 GTSNPN and CDR2 SVGIG (reference sequence). This chain's CDR3 is CAWRTSGSYEQYF. The CDR3 coding sequence is TGTGCCTGGCGGACTAGCGGGAGCTACGAGCAGTACTTC.

The chain joins TRBV5-4 to TRBJ2-3; 9 bases line up with TRBD1. The CDR3 extends over 19 amino acids. CDR1 and CDR2 from the germline V gene are SGHNT and YYREEE (reference sequence). V was clipped by 2 bases and J by 0 bases; unmatched bases: 13. The CDR3 is CASSFKGQGRMWSTDTQYF. The CDR3 bases are TGTGCCAGCAGCTTTAAGGGACAGGGACGTATGTGGAGCACAGATACGCAGTATTTT.

This chain joins TRBV5-1 and TRBJ2-7; 9 bases agree with TRBD2. CDR1 and CDR2 from the germline V gene are SGHRS and YFSETQ. This CDR3 spans 13 amino acids. The V segment lost 2 bases and the J segment 4 bases; nucleotides outside the gene matches: 1. The chain's CDR3 is CASSFSGSYEQYF. The CDR3, as DNA: TGCGCCAGCAGCTTTAGCGGGAGTTACGAGCAGTACTTC.

The J gene is TRBJ1-3, the V gene TRBV5-4, with 11 bases identical to TRBD1. This CDR3 has 17 amino acids. The germline CDR1 and CDR2 sequences are SGHNT and YYREEE (reference sequence). V trimming: 7 bases; J trimming: 4 bases; junction bases outside the gene matches: 13. CDR3 loop: CASGIIGTGGRGNTIYF. The CDR3 region has the DNA TGTGCCAGCGGTATTATCGGGACAGGGGGAAGGGGAAACACCATATATTTT.